Reported below is one T cell receptor (beta chain). The specificity of this receptor is unknown. Base quality data are lacking; no much larger clone is found one base away. The data derive from a study of shared clonotypes between healthy human individuals (dated by TCRdb to 2018 to 2021). Describing the broader study: The cohort included a few men and two women between 18 and 49 years of age. Per donor, three plates each were used for CD4 naive and CD4 memory, two for CD8 naive, and one for CD8 memory. The study deeply sequenced blood TCR repertoires of several healthy adults to estimate repertoire size and the extent of clonotype sharing between individuals. To increase sequencing depth and limit assay-specific biases, TCR repertoire library preparation and sequencing were carried out by different laboratories using diverse techniques. Per donor, leukapheresis produced somewhere between about 0.8 and 9 billion PBMCs.

Broader findings and caveats from the paper: Pairwise subsampling indicated that sequencing depth was expected to affect the degree of clonotype sharing among donors. Compared with non-shared clonotypes, clonotypes shared by all four sorted-subset donors had higher generation probabilities. Even with the large sequencing depth, rarefaction of the sorted-subset datasets indicated that sequencing was incomplete. Naive subsets generally had larger estimated clonotype richness than memory subsets did. Sampling was limited to blood, and TCR repertoires in tissue likely differ from TCR repertoires in blood. Across a few donors, around 5.4% of naive CD4, roughly 3.8% of naive CD8, 2% to 2.5% of memory CD4, and 0.4% to 0.45% of memory CD8 clonotypes were shared. Because the study included only a small number of donors, the genetic and exposure-history diversity represented was limited.

The germline V gene sets CDR1 to SQVTM and CDR2 to ANQGSEA. Its CDR3 holds 18 amino acids, cysteine through phenylalanine. Only the CDR3 portion is preserved as DNA: 54 bases, with reading frame beginning at the first base. The V end gives up 7 bases and the J end 3 bases, leaving 16 bases in the junction not matched to a gene. CD8 naive samples were obtained by positive selection for CCR7 among CD45RO-negative cells, yielding a CD45RA+CCR7+ population from which TemRA cells were excluded. The donors were healthy, HIV-negative adults with no recently reported acute infections or vaccinations. Only Caucasian adults living in Nashville, Tennessee, USA were represented among the donors. Blood was obtained by leukapheresis, after which PBMCs were separated by Ficoll-Histopaque density gradient centrifugation and cryopreserved in liquid nitrogen vapor phase. Purity and quantity of every magnetically sorted T cell population were checked by analytical flow cytometry. Genomic DNA was isolated from every sorted fraction and measured by UV absorbance on a Nanodrop 2000c.

Using the deep immunoSEQ assay, TCR CDR3 regions were amplified from genomic DNA by multiplex PCR. Extracted genomic DNA from each cell subset was distributed evenly across all wells of several immunoSEQ 96-well plates, and each plate was treated as a replicate. Each replicate PCR for sorted subsets received about 210 ng genomic DNA, equal to some 32,000 T cell genomes. Purified libraries were measured with a Qubit 3.0 fluorometer, size-checked on a Bioanalyzer 2100, and measured again with the KAPA Library Quantification kit. Every immunoSEQ 96-well plate was sequenced on a separate single-read 150-cycle Illumina NextSeq 550 flow cell. Regarding the original processing steps: Because the immunoSEQ output included only junctional sequences and no quality scores, the filtering could not be the same as the filtering used for full-length reads. Sequences were annotated with PyIR, a Python wrapper for IgBLAST v1.9, and V/J genes and CDR3 were assigned using IMGT germline references. Reads were filtered out if the reads had weak V/J assignments (E-value above 1e-6), no CDR3, stop codons, out-of-frame junctions, or ambiguous translated residues. V3J clonotypes were defined by identical inferred V gene, J gene, and CDR3 amino acid sequence. Percentage overlap between repertoires was calculated by dividing the number of shared unique clonotypes by the size of the smaller repertoire. Repertoire richness was assessed with RTK rarefaction, the Chao1 estimator, and Recon v2.1 estimates of unobserved clonotypes. Generation probabilities for all TCRbeta clonotypes obtained by the gDNA method from a handful of donors were computed using OLGA. TCRdb took this table from immuneACCESS and kept in-frame rearrangements with V and J called. Such tables lack part of the clones; where checked against another copy, unresolved V genes explain under half of the gap, and the rest is unexplained. V, J and clone size reflect that table, while D and trimming were determined from the DNA. For this sample there are 750,000 to 1,000,000 clones; 80% to 95% appear just once. The ten largest clones represent about 24% of the sample.

The sequence came from a man between 25 and 39 years old in good health. The material sequenced was naive CD8+ T cells sorted from blood. The sample's cell subset or site label is to be understood as: CD45RA+CCR7+. The chain links TRBV29-1 with TRBJ2-1, with 12 bases in between that match TRBD2. The DNA sequence is given as TGCAGCGCTCATGGTGCTAGCGGGAGGGGTATAGTCTACAATGAGCAGTTCTTC. Its protein is CSAHGASGRGIVYNEQFF.